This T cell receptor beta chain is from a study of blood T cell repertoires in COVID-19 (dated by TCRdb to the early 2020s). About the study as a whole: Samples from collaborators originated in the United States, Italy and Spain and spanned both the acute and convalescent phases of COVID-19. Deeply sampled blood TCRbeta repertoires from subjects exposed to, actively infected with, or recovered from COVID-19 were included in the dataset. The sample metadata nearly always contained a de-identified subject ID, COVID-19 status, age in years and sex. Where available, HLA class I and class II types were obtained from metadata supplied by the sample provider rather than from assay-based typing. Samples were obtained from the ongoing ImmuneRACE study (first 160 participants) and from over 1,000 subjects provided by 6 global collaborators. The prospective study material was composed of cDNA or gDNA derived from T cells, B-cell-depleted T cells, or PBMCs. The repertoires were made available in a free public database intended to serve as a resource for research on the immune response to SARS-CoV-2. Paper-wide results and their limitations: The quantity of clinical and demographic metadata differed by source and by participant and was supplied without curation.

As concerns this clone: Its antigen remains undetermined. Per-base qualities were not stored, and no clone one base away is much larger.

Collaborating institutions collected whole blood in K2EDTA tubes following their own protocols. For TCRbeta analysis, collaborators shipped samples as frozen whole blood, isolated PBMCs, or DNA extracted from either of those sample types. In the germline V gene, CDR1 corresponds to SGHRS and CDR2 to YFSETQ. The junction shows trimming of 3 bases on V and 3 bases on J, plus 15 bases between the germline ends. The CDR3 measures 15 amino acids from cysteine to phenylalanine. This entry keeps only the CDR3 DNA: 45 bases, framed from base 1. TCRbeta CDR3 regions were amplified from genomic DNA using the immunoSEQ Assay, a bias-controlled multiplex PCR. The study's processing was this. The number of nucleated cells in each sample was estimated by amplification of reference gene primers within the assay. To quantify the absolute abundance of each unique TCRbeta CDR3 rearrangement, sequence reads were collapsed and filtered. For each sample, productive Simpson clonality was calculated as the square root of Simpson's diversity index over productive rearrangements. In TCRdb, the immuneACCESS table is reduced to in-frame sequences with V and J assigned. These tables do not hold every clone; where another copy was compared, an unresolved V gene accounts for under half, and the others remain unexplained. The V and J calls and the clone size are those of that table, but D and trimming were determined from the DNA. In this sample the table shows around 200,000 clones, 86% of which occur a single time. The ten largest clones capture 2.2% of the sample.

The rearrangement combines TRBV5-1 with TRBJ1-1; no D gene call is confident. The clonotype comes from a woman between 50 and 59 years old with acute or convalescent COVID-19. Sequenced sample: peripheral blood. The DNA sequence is TGCGCCAGCAGCTACTACACCCAACGAGACACTGAAGCTTTCTTT. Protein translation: CASSYYTQRDTEAFF.